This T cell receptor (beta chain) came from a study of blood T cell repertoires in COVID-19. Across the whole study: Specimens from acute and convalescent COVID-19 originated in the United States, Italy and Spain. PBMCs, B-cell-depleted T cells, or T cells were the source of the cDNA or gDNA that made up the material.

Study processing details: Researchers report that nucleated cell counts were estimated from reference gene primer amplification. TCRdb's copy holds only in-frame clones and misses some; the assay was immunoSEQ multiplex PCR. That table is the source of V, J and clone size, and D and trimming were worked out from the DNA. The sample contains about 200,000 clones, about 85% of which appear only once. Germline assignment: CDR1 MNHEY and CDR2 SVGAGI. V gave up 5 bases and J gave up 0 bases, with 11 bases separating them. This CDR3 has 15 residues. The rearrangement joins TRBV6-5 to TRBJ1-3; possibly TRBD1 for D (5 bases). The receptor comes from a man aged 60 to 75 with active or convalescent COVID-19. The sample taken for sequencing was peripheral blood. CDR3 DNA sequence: TGTGCCAGCAGTAGGGACGGGAGCTCTGGAAACACCATATATTTT. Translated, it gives CASSRDGSSGNTIYF.